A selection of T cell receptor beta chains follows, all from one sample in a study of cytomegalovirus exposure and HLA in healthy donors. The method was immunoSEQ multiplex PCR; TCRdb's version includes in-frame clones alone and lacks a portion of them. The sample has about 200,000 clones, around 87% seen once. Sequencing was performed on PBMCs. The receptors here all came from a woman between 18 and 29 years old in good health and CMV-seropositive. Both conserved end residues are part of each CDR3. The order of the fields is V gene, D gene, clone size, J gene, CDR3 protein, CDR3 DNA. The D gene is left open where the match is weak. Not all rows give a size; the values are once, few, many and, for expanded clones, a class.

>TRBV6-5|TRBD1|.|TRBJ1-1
CASSYSRTGRAFF
TGTGCCAGCAGTTACTCACGGACAGGACGAGCTTTCTTT
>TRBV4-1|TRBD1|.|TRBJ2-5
CASSQRISDRIGKTQYF
TGCGCCAGCAGCCAACGAATTTCGGACAGGATAGGGAAGACCCAGTACTTC
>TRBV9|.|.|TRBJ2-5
CASSVGRGVIQETQYF
TGTGCCAGCAGCGTAGGTCGCGGGGTAATCCAAGAGACCCAGTACTTC
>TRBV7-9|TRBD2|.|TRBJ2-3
CASSFRIAGGTDTQYF
TGTGCCAGCAGCTTCAGGATAGCGGGAGGCACAGATACGCAGTATTTT
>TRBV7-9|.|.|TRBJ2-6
CASSPPSVHSGANVLTF
TGTGCCAGCAGTCCCCCGAGCGTTCACTCTGGGGCCAACGTCCTGACTTTC
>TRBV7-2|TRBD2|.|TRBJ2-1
CASSYSGTTYNEQFF
TGTGCCAGCAGCTATAGCGGGACCACCTACAATGAGCAGTTCTTC
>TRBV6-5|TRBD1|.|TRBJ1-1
CASSTGTGSTEAFF
TGTGCCAGCAGTACGGGGACAGGGAGTACTGAAGCTTTCTTT
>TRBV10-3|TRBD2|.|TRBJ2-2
CAISEWSPGTSGRANTGELFF
TGTGCCATCAGTGAGTGGTCTCCGGGGACTAGCGGGAGAGCGAACACCGGGGAGCTGTTTTTT
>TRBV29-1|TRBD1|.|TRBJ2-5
CSALTGSGETQYF
TGCAGCGCTCTGACAGGGTCAGGAGAGACCCAGTACTTC
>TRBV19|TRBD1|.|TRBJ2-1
CASSIPYRGIRNEQFF
TGTGCCAGTAGTATTCCCTACAGGGGGATAAGGAATGAGCAGTTCTTC
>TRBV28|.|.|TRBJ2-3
CASYPNGQGHADTQYF
TGTGCCAGTTACCCTAACGGGCAGGGGCACGCAGATACGCAGTATTTT
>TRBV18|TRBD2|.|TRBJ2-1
CASSPPRAGGPGNEQFF
TGTGCCAGCTCACCACCGAGAGCGGGAGGGCCGGGCAATGAGCAGTTCTTC
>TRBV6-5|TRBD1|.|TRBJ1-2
CASFRAGTGDYGYTF
TGTGCCAGTTTCCGGGCAGGGACAGGGGACTATGGCTACACCTTC
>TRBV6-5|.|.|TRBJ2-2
CASSPQENTGELFF
TGTGCCAGCAGCCCCCAGGAGAACACCGGGGAGCTGTTTTTT
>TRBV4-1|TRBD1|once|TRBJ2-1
CASSFRDRNNEQFF
TGCGCCAGCAGCTTCCGGGACAGGAACAATGAGCAGTTCTTC
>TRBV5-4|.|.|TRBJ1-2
CASSWGSQTYGYTF
TGTGCCAGCAGCTGGGGCTCCCAGACCTATGGCTACACCTTC
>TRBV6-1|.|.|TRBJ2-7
CASSESSSGLTYEQYF
TGTGCCAGCAGTGAATCTTCCAGCGGGCTCACCTACGAGCAGTACTTC
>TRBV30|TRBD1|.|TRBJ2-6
CAWDRGYGANVLTF
TGTGCCTGGGACAGGGGATATGGGGCCAACGTCCTGACTTTC
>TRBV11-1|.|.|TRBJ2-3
CASSEGSSTDTQYF
TGTGCCAGCAGCGAGGGCAGTAGCACAGATACGCAGTATTTT
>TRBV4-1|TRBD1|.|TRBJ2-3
CASSQGWGQGADTQYF
TGCGCCAGCAGCCAAGGATGGGGACAGGGGGCAGATACGCAGTATTTT
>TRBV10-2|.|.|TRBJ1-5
CASSEIPDQPQHF
TGCGCCAGCAGTGAGATCCCGGATCAGCCCCAGCATTTT
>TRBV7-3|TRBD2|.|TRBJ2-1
CASSPPGRGRASEQFF
TGTGCCAGCAGCCCGCCTGGTCGCGGGAGAGCTAGCGAGCAGTTCTTC
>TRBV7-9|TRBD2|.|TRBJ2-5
CASSLEAGPSPQYF
TGTGCCAGCAGCTTAGAAGCGGGGCCCTCGCCCCAGTACTTC
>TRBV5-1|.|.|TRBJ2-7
CASSSYSYSYEQYF
TGCGCCAGCAGCTCTTACAGTTACTCCTACGAGCAGTACTTC
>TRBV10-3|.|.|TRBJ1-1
CAISESSRGFPRNTEAFF
TGTGCCATCAGTGAGTCATCTCGGGGTTTTCCCCGAAACACTGAAGCTTTCTTT
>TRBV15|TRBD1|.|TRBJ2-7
CATSAHAGQGLEQYF
TGTGCCACCAGCGCCCACGCGGGACAGGGGCTCGAGCAGTACTTC
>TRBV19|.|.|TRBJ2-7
CASSSWDTSYEQYF
TGTGCCAGTAGTTCCTGGGACACTTCCTACGAGCAGTACTTC
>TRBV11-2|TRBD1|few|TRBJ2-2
CASSLTTGGAITGELFF
TGTGCCAGCAGCTTGACGACAGGGGGCGCAATTACCGGGGAGCTGTTTTTT
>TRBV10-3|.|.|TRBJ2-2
CAIRGGTVTSGELFF
TGTGCCATCAGGGGCGGGACAGTAACCTCCGGGGAGCTGTTTTTT
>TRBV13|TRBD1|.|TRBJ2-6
CASRPSPGTGGTGANVLTF
TGTGCCAGCAGACCTTCACCCGGGACAGGGGGCACTGGGGCCAACGTCCTGACTTTC
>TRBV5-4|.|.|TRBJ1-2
CASSPGISYGYTF
TGTGCCAGCAGCCCGGGGATTTCCTATGGCTACACCTTC
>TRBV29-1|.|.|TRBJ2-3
CSVEDEAGWAQYF
TGCAGCGTTGAAGATGAAGCAGGGTGGGCGCAGTATTTT
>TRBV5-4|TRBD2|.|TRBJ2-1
CASSSGLAGDYNEQFF
TGTGCCAGCAGCTCAGGACTAGCGGGAGACTACAATGAGCAGTTCTTC